Listed below are T cell receptor beta chains from one sample, sequenced in a study of CD8 T cells in Susac syndrome. TCRdb re-analysed the immunoSEQ multiplex PCR reads in MiXCR, keeping a single row per CDR3 protein. The table shows 100,000 to 150,000 distinct CDR3 sequences, with around 96% occurring only once. Input material: CD8+ T cells from PBMCs. All receptors come from a human donor with Susac syndrome. CDR3s include the opening cysteine and the closing phenylalanine or tryptophan. D genes are given only for firm matches. A clone size is listed for some rows: how often the clone was seen (once, few, many), or a class if it is expanded.

clone_size	v_call	j_call	d_call	cdr3_aa	cdr3_nt
-	TRBV28	TRBJ1-1	-	CASSFDLIDEAFF	TGTGCCAGCAGTTTTGACCTCATCGACGAAGCTTTCTTT
-	TRBV24-1	TRBJ2-1	TRBD2	CATSDPSGGPTYNEQFF	TGTGCCACCAGTGACCCTAGCGGGGGTCCTACCTACAATGAGCAGTTCTTC
-	TRBV7-9	TRBJ2-6	-	CASITRGTGANVLTF	TGTGCCAGCATTACCCGGGGCACTGGGGCCAACGTCCTGACTTTC
-	TRBV6-5	TRBJ1-1	-	CASSYGGPNTEAFF	TGTGCCAGCAGTTATGGAGGGCCGAACACTGAAGCTTTCTTT
-	TRBV6-2/TRBV6-3	TRBJ1-1	-	CASRPGGRAEAFF	TGTGCCAGCAGACCCGGGGGGAGGGCTGAAGCTTTCTTT
-	TRBV7-9	TRBJ2-7	-	CASSLGVREHTYEQYF	TGTGCCAGCAGCTTAGGGGTTCGGGAGCATACCTACGAGCAGTACTTC
once	TRBV19	TRBJ2-1	-	CAVGTVLYNEQFF	TGTGCCGTCGGGACCGTCCTCTACAATGAGCAGTTCTTC
-	TRBV9	TRBJ2-3	TRBD1	CASSAWGQGYSTDTQYF	TGTGCCAGCAGCGCATGGGGACAGGGATATAGCACAGATACGCAGTATTTT
-	TRBV7-8	TRBJ2-2	-	CASSLGRGNTGELFF	TGTGCCAGCAGCTTAGGACGGGGTAACACCGGGGAGCTGTTTTTT
-	TRBV7-7	TRBJ1-2	-	CASSLMGFWGRGYTF	TGTGCTAGCAGCTTAATGGGGTTTTGGGGCCGTGGCTACACCTTC
-	TRBV10-3	TRBJ2-7	TRBD2	CAISERSVSGAYEQYF	TGTGCCATCAGTGAGAGGTCTGTTAGCGGGGCTTACGAGCAGTACTTC
-	TRBV12-3/TRBV12-4	TRBJ2-1	TRBD1	CASSSGTATEQFF	TGTGCCAGCAGCTCCGGGACAGCCACTGAGCAGTTCTTC
-	TRBV27	TRBJ1-2	-	CASSPSTIQGTDGYTF	TGTGCCAGCAGTCCATCTACCATACAGGGTACCGATGGCTACACCTTC
-	TRBV7-3	TRBJ2-2	-	CASSLTATGELFF	TGTGCCAGCAGCTTAACAGCCACCGGGGAGCTGTTTTTT
-	TRBV20-1	TRBJ1-5	TRBD1	CSARAGTGADQPQHF	TGCAGTGCTAGAGCCGGGACAGGAGCGGATCAGCCCCAGCATTTT
-	TRBV4-3	TRBJ1-1	-	CASSQDLDTEAFF	TGCGCCAGCAGCCAAGATTTGGATACTGAAGCTTTCTTT
once	TRBV6-2/TRBV6-3	TRBJ1-1	-	CASTGQSKNTEAFF	TGTGCCAGCACAGGACAGTCAAAGAACACTGAAGCTTTCTTT
once	TRBV20-1	TRBJ2-1	-	CSARDLSSYNEQFF	TGCAGTGCTAGGGACTTGAGCTCCTACAATGAGCAGTTCTTC
-	TRBV11-2	TRBJ2-7	-	CASSWSRASEQYF	TGTGCCAGCAGCTGGTCGCGGGCTTCCGAGCAGTACTTC
-	TRBV14	TRBJ2-2	-	CASSQGGELFF	TGTGCCAGCAGCCAGGGCGGGGAGCTGTTTTTT
-	TRBV30	TRBJ2-1	-	CAWSLGWHEQFF	TGTGCCTGGAGTCTCGGGTGGCATGAGCAGTTCTTC
-	TRBV7-2	TRBJ1-1	-	CASSPLGAMNTEAFF	TGTGCCAGCAGCCCTTTGGGAGCCATGAACACTGAAGCTTTCTTT
-	TRBV5-6	TRBJ2-7	TRBD2	CASSPRTSGRGEQYF	TGTGCCAGCAGCCCTAGGACTAGCGGGAGAGGCGAGCAGTACTTC
-	TRBV12-3/TRBV12-4	TRBJ1-4	TRBD1	CASSPGQGAEKLFF	TGTGCCAGCAGCCCTGGACAGGGGGCTGAAAAACTGTTTTTT
once	TRBV4-3	TRBJ2-1	TRBD2	CASSPKREPYNEQFF	TGCGCCAGCAGCCCAAAGCGGGAGCCGTACAATGAGCAGTTCTTC
once	TRBV20-1	TRBJ1-2	TRBD1	CSARDPGQGLYGYTF	TGCAGTGCTAGAGATCCCGGACAGGGATTGTATGGCTACACCTTC
-	TRBV29-1	TRBJ1-1	-	CSVGGRVTEAFF	TGCAGCGTCGGGGGCAGGGTCACTGAAGCTTTCTTT
-	TRBV12-3/TRBV12-4	TRBJ2-7	TRBD1	CASSLGRGPYEQYF	TGTGCCAGCAGTTTGGGCAGGGGGCCGTACGAGCAGTACTTC
-	TRBV20-1	TRBJ1-1	-	CSARDERRWLNTEAFF	TGCAGTGCTAGAGATGAGAGACGTTGGCTGAACACTGAAGCTTTCTTT
-	TRBV9	TRBJ1-5	-	CASSVGPGLSQPQHF	TGTGCCAGCAGCGTAGGCCCAGGGTTGTCTCAGCCCCAGCATTTT
-	TRBV4-1	TRBJ2-5	-	CASSQVFSSRPYF	TGCGCCAGCAGCCAAGTGTTCTCTAGCCGACCGTACTTC
-	TRBV7-9	TRBJ2-7	-	CASSLKGLGYEQYF	TGTGCCAGCAGCTTAAAGGGGCTCGGATACGAGCAGTACTTC
-	TRBV2	TRBJ2-5	-	CASTGISGPETQYF	TGTGCCAGCACGGGAATCTCGGGCCCGGAGACCCAGTACTTC
-	TRBV2	TRBJ2-7	TRBD1	CASSAGQGTYEQYF	TGTGCCTCCAGCGCCGGACAGGGGACCTACGAGCAGTACTTC
-	TRBV4-1	TRBJ1-5	-	CASSLIPNSNQPQHF	TGCGCCAGCAGCCTAATACCAAATAGCAATCAGCCCCAGCATTTT
-	TRBV28	TRBJ2-5	TRBD1	CASGQGDQETQYF	TGTGCCAGCGGCCAGGGGGACCAAGAGACCCAGTACTTC
once	TRBV11-2	TRBJ2-5	-	CASSLVGGYQETQYF	TGTGCCAGCAGCCTAGTAGGCGGGTACCAAGAGACCCAGTACTTC
-	TRBV2	TRBJ1-2	-	CASSDEAYGYTF	TGTGCCAGCAGTGATGAGGCCTATGGCTACACCTTC
-	TRBV6-2/TRBV6-3	TRBJ2-3	TRBD1	CASSGQGATDTQYF	TGTGCCAGCAGCGGACAGGGGGCAACAGATACGCAGTATTTT
once	TRBV4-2	TRBJ1-1	-	CASSQVAHLQERQNYEAFF	TGTGCCAGCAGCCAAGTGGCCCATCTACAGGAGAGGCAAAACTATGAAGCTTTCTTT
-	TRBV29-1	TRBJ2-1	TRBD1	CSAEDREIHNEQFF	TGCAGCGCAGAGGACAGGGAGATCCACAATGAGCAGTTCTTC
-	TRBV28	TRBJ2-2	TRBD2	CASSEPRLAGNTGELFF	TGTGCCAGCAGTGAACCAAGACTAGCGGGGAACACCGGGGAGCTGTTTTTT
-	TRBV4-3	TRBJ1-1	-	CASSHDGGSGTEAFF	TGCGCCAGCAGCCACGACGGGGGGAGTGGAACTGAAGCTTTCTTT
-	TRBV12-3/TRBV12-4	TRBJ1-4	-	CASSLILRDIRYEKLFF	TGTGCCAGCAGTTTGATCTTGCGGGACATACGGTACGAAAAACTGTTTTTT
-	TRBV30	TRBJ1-2	-	CAWTPRRGADGYTF	TGTGCCTGGACCCCCCGCAGGGGCGCCGATGGCTACACCTTC
-	TRBV20-1	TRBJ2-7	TRBD2	CSASERGGTYEQYF	TGCAGTGCTAGTGAGCGGGGGGGAACCTACGAGCAGTACTTC
once	TRBV12-3/TRBV12-4	TRBJ2-4	-	CASGGPRRNIQYF	TGTGCCAGCGGGGGACCGAGAAGGAACATTCAGTACTTC
-	TRBV2	TRBJ2-1	TRBD1	CASSGTGGSYNEQFF	TGTGCCAGCAGTGGGACAGGGGGGTCCTACAATGAGCAGTTCTTC
-	TRBV29-1	TRBJ1-4	TRBD1	CSVGGQGDHEKLFF	TGCAGCGTTGGGGGACAGGGGGACCATGAAAAACTGTTTTTT
-	TRBV20-1	TRBJ1-2	TRBD1	CSARVRDRLYGYTF	TGCAGTGCCCGGGTCCGGGACAGGCTCTATGGCTACACCTTC
-	TRBV4-1	TRBJ1-2	-	CASSQDPPLSGRNGYTF	TGCGCCAGCAGCCAAGATCCTCCTCTGTCCGGAAGGAATGGCTACACCTTC
-	TRBV20-1	TRBJ2-7	-	CSARVGDYEQYF	TGCAGTGCTAGAGTGGGGGACTACGAGCAGTACTTC
-	TRBV12-3/TRBV12-4	TRBJ2-7	TRBD1	CASSPGQEDYEQYF	TGTGCCAGCAGTCCCGGACAGGAAGACTACGAGCAGTACTTC
-	TRBV9	TRBJ1-1	-	CASSPTDVEAFF	TGTGCCAGCAGCCCAACGGACGTTGAAGCTTTCTTT
-	TRBV12-3/TRBV12-4	TRBJ1-5	-	CASSPTGGIHQPQHF	TGTGCCAGCAGCCCGACTGGGGGAATACATCAGCCCCAGCATTTT